What follows is one T cell receptor (beta chain) and its context. Which antigen it targets is not known. Within one base of it there is no much larger clone, and no base qualities were kept. The data were obtained in a study of T cell changes during pregnancy in multiple sclerosis (dated by TCRdb to the late 2010s). Study-level background: The study looked at changes in the T cell repertoire across pregnancy in women with multiple sclerosis.

The junction shows trimming of 5 bases on V and 2 bases on J, and the gene matches do not reach 16 bases of it. The germline V gene encodes CDR1 SGHRS and CDR2 YFSETQ. The CDR3 runs 19 residues from the cysteine to the phenylalanine. CDR3 DNA only is kept here, 57 bases in frame from base 1. Library prep was done by the immunoSEQ multiplex PCR assay. TCRdb holds this immuneACCESS table with in-frame rearrangements only. Some clones are missing; in checked studies, unresolved V genes explain under half, and the rest has no known cause. This sample has about 85,000 clones in its table, and approximately 90% of those were observed once. The top ten hold 2.5% of the sample.

Here the sequenced sample was peripheral blood, taken in the first trimester of pregnancy. The sequence was collected from a female donor with multiple sclerosis, enrolled in a pregnancy study. Recombination linked TRBV5-1 to TRBJ2-3; 11 bases in the middle match TRBD2. The DNA sequence is as follows: TGCGCCAGCAGGTCCAAAAGACTAGCGGGACCTAATAACACAGATACGCAGTATTTT. This yields the protein CASRSKRLAGPNNTDTQYF.